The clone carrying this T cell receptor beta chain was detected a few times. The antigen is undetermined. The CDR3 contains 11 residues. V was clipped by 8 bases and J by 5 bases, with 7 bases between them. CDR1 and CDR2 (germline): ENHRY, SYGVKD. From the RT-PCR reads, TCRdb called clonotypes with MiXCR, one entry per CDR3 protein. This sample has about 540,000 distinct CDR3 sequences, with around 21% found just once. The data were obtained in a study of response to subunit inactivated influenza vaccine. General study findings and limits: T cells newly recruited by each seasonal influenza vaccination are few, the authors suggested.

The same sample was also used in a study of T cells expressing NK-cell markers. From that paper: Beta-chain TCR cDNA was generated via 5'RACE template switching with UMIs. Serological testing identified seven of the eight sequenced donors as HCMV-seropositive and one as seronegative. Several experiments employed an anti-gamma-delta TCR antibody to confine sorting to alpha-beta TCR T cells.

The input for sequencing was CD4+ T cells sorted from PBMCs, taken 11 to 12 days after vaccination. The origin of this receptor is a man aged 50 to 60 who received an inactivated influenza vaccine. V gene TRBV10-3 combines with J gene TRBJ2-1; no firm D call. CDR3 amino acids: CAIAQDNEQFF. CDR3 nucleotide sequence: TGTGCCATCGCCCAGGACAATGAGCAGTTCTTC.